A selection of T cell receptor beta chains follows, all from one sample in a study of blood T cell repertoires in COVID-19. The repertoire was sequenced with immunoSEQ multiplex PCR; TCRdb's copy has only in-frame clones and lacks some. The table shows 250,000 or so clones, with about 89% occurring only once. Sequences were obtained from peripheral blood. All receptors derive from a man aged 40-49 years with active or convalescent COVID-19. Both conserved end residues are part of each CDR3. Fields, in order: D gene, J gene, clone size, V gene, CDR3 length, CDR3 DNA, CDR3 protein. A D gene is named only where the DNA matches it firmly. Clone sizes are given selectively: once, few, many, or a class where the clone is expanded.

>NA|TRBJ1-2|NA|TRBV6-5|12
TGTGCCAGCAGTAGGGGTTACTATGGCTACACCTTC
CASSRGYYGYTF
>TRBD2|TRBJ2-1|NA|TRBV7-9|15
TGTGCCAGCAGTCCTAGCGGGGGGTCCTACAATGAGCAGTTCTTC
CASSPSGGSYNEQFF
>TRBD1|TRBJ1-2|NA|TRBV3-1/TRBV3-2|14
TGTGCCAGCAGCCCCCGGGACAGGGCGGATGGCTACACCTTC
CASSPRDRADGYTF
>NA|TRBJ2-2|NA|TRBV28|15
TGTGCCAGCAGTTTATTTGGCGGGAAGACCGGGGAGCTGTTTTTT
CASSLFGGKTGELFF
>TRBD2|TRBJ2-5|NA|TRBV15|16
TGTGCCACCAGCCCTGTCAGTAGCGGGAGAGGAGAGACCCAGTACTTC
CATSPVSSGRGETQYF
>NA|TRBJ2-2|NA|TRBV9|15
TGTGCCAGCAGGGGGTCCGGGGGGCGGACCGGGGAGCTGTTTTTT
CASRGSGGRTGELFF
>NA|TRBJ1-4|NA|TRBV6-6|12
TGTGCCAGCAGCCGCGACAGAGAAAAACTGTTTTTT
CASSRDREKLFF
>TRBD2|TRBJ2-5|NA|TRBV5-1|15
TGCGCCAGCAGCCAGACTAGCGGGGGGCCGGAGACCCAGTACTTC
CASSQTSGGPETQYF
>TRBD1|TRBJ1-1|few|TRBV29-1|15
TGCAGCGTCGATTCAAGGACAGGGCTGGGCACTGAAGCTTTCTTT
CSVDSRTGLGTEAFF
>NA|TRBJ1-2|NA|TRBV5-6|14
TGTGCCAGCAGCCTACCTACAGTTCAGGGTGGCTACACCTTC
CASSLPTVQGGYTF
>TRBD1|TRBJ2-7|NA|TRBV27|15
TGTGCCAGCAGTTTCACAGGGGGCGCCCCAGACGAGCAGTACTTC
CASSFTGGAPDEQYF
>NA|TRBJ1-5|few|TRBV4-1|15
TGCGCCAGCAGCCAAGATCGATTGACGGGTCAGCCCCAGCATTTT
CASSQDRLTGQPQHF
>TRBD1|TRBJ1-1|NA|TRBV7-2|13
TGTGCCAGCAGCGCCCACAGGGGCGGTGAAGCTTTCTTT
CASSAHRGGEAFF
>NA|TRBJ1-1|once|TRBV14|14
TGTGCCAGCAGCCAAGATGGTTGGGGGACAGAAGCTTTCTTT
CASSQDGWGTEAFF
>TRBD1|TRBJ2-3|NA|TRBV4-1|17
TGCGCCAGCAGCCAAGCAAACCGGGACAGGGGCTCCGATACGCAGTATTTT
CASSQANRDRGSDTQYF
>NA|TRBJ2-2|many|TRBV7-6|15
TGTGCCAGCAGCTCCCTTTCCACTAGGACCGGGGAGCTGTTTTTT
CASSSLSTRTGELFF
>TRBD2|TRBJ2-1|NA|TRBV5-1|15
TGCGCCAGCAGCACTCGACTAGCGGGGGGAGCTGAGCAGTTCTTC
CASSTRLAGGAEQFF
>NA|TRBJ1-2|once|TRBV30|12
TGTGCCTGGAGGGACACAGGCTATGGCTACACCTTC
CAWRDTGYGYTF
>TRBD2|TRBJ2-1|NA|TRBV28|16
TGTGCCAGCAGTTTATCTAGCGGGGGCCCTTACAATGAGCAGTTCTTC
CASSLSSGGPYNEQFF
>NA|TRBJ2-5|NA|TRBV7-2|15
TGTGCCAGCAGCTTATCGGGTCCCTGGGTAGAGACCCAGTACTTC
CASSLSGPWVETQYF
>NA|TRBJ1-1|NA|TRBV27|14
TGTGCCAGCAGCCATGGATCGGGTGGCACTGAAGCTTTCTTT
CASSHGSGGTEAFF
>TRBD2|TRBJ2-1|once|TRBV2|13
TGTGCCAGCTTTAGCGGGGGTCCCAATGAGCAGTTCTTC
CASFSGGPNEQFF
>TRBD2|TRBJ2-5|NA|TRBV3-1/TRBV3-2|13
TGTGCCAGCAGCTTGGGACTACAAGAGACCCAGTACTTC
CASSLGLQETQYF
>NA|TRBJ2-3|NA|TRBV9|12
TGTGCCAGCAGCGTAGGAGGGGATACGCAGTATTTT
CASSVGGDTQYF
>NA|TRBJ2-7|NA|TRBV5-5|15
TGTGCCAGCAGCTTGGTGGGTCCCCTTTCGGGCGAGCAGTACTTC
CASSLVGPLSGEQYF
>TRBD1|TRBJ2-1|once|TRBV9|13
TGTGCCAGCAGCGCTCAGGGGGCATATGAGCAGTTCTTC
CASSAQGAYEQFF
>NA|TRBJ1-1|NA|TRBV6-1|11
TGTGCCAGCGCGAACCCCACTGAAGCTTTCTTT
CASANPTEAFF
>TRBD2|TRBJ2-3|NA|TRBV5-1|16
TGCGCCAGCACCCACGGTACCGGGGGGGCAACAGATACGCAGTATTTT
CASTHGTGGATDTQYF
>NA|TRBJ1-2|few|TRBV5-1|12
TGCGCCAGCAGTTCGGTGGACTATGGCTACACCTTC
CASSSVDYGYTF
>NA|TRBJ2-2|NA|TRBV6-4|14
TGTGCCAGCACCCCTGACAGAAACACCGGGGAGCTGTTTTTT
CASTPDRNTGELFF
>NA|TRBJ2-7|NA|TRBV27|15
TGTGCCAGCAGTTTATCCCTCCTGGCATTCTACGAGCAGTACTTC
CASSLSLLAFYEQYF
>NA|TRBJ2-7|NA|TRBV9|15
TGTGCCAGCAGCCAGACAGCAGGAGTGTCCTACGAGCAGTACTTC
CASSQTAGVSYEQYF
>NA|TRBJ2-3|NA|TRBV2|12
TGTGCCAGCAGCCAGGGCACAGATACGCAGTATTTT
CASSQGTDTQYF
>NA|TRBJ2-1|NA|TRBV2|15
TGTGCCAGCAGCTGGGGCCCGGTAGGTCACAATGAGCAGTTCTTC
CASSWGPVGHNEQFF
>TRBD2|TRBJ2-6|NA|TRBV9|19
TGTGCCAGCAGCGTAGTTAGCGGGAGACTCATCTCTGGGGCCAACGTCCTGACTTTC
CASSVVSGRLISGANVLTF
>TRBD1|TRBJ2-3|NA|TRBV24-1|15
TGTGCCACCAGTTCCGGGACAGGGGGCACAGATACGCAGTATTTT
CATSSGTGGTDTQYF
>NA|TRBJ2-7|once|TRBV4-1|14
TGCGCCAGCAGCCAGATACAGGGATCCTACGAGCAGTACTTC
CASSQIQGSYEQYF
>TRBD1|TRBJ2-4|NA|TRBV6-7|17
TGTGCCAGCAGTTACCCGGACAGGGAGGAAGCCAAAAACATTCAGTACTTC
CASSYPDREEAKNIQYF
>NA|TRBJ1-6|NA|TRBV19|14
TGTGCCAGTGGGATGTGGGGGGATAATTCACCCCTCCACTTT
CASGMWGDNSPLHF
>TRBD1|TRBJ1-6|NA|TRBV28|17
TGTGCCAGCAGTTTATTTCTTTTGGAGCAGGGGGCTTCACCCCTCCACTTT
CASSLFLLEQGASPLHF
>NA|TRBJ2-7|NA|TRBV16|11
TGTGCCAGCAGCCATTCCGGGGAGCAGTACTTC
CASSHSGEQYF
>NA|TRBJ2-2|NA|TRBV4-2|17
TGTGCCAGCAGCCCGGGGGGTGGGGGGCTTGCCACCGGGGAGCTGTTTTTT
CASSPGGGGLATGELFF
>NA|TRBJ1-5|NA|TRBV2|13
TGTGCCAGCAGCGGGGGGGGATTCGGGCCCCAGCATTTT
CASSGGGFGPQHF
>TRBD2|TRBJ2-5|NA|TRBV7-9|16
TGTGCCAGCAGCTTAGGTAGCGGGGGGGTCCAAGAGACCCAGTACTTC
CASSLGSGGVQETQYF
>NA|TRBJ1-1|NA|TRBV2|13
TGTGCCAGTAGACAGGAGTTAAACACTGAAGCTTTCTTT
CASRQELNTEAFF
>NA|TRBJ1-1|NA|TRBV30|11
TGTGCCTGGACCGCTTCTATTGAAGCTTTCTTT
CAWTASIEAFF
>NA|TRBJ1-4|NA|TRBV3-1/TRBV3-2|18
TGTGCCAGCAGCCAAGAGAGTGCCCAGGGCCGAACTAATGAAAAACTGTTTTTT
CASSQESAQGRTNEKLFF
>NA|TRBJ1-4|NA|TRBV27|18
TGTGCCAGCAGCAATCGCGTCCCTTGGGCAGCAACTAATGAAAAACTGTTTTTT
CASSNRVPWAATNEKLFF
>NA|TRBJ2-7|NA|TRBV18|12
TGTGCCAGCTCACCACGGGCTTACGAGCAGTACTTC
CASSPRAYEQYF